This T cell receptor (beta chain) is from a study of CD8 T cells in ankylosing spondylitis. General study results and limits: Within matched ankylosing spondylitis synovial fluid, disease-linked clones were reportedly significantly enriched. Ankylosing spondylitis blood appeared to carry a characteristic TCR beta motif of eight or nine highly homologous variants. Earlier authors reported some of these motif variants in reactive arthritis synovial fluid and blood.

The germline gives CDR1 SGHDN, CDR2 FVKESK. The CDR3 has 11 amino acids. V was pared by 0 bases and J by 7 bases, with 3 bases between. Note on this clonotype: Its antigen is unidentified. Just one base apart from a much larger clone, this may be a read error.

The authors made TCR beta libraries by quantitative 5'-RACE with molecular barcodes. In TCRdb, the 5' RACE reads were re-called with MiXCR into one record per CDR3 protein. The sample records fewer than 650,000 distinct CDR3 sequences, roughly 13% being singletons. The receptor comes from a male donor with ankylosing spondylitis. Material: blood, either unsorted or a sorted T cell fraction (not recorded which). The V gene is TRBV14, the J gene TRBJ2-5; unclear D gene. CDR3 coding DNA: TGTGCCAGCAGCCAAGATGGGACCCAGTACTTC. This gives the protein CASSQDGTQYF.